This is a list of T cell receptor beta chains from one sample in a study of shared clonotypes between healthy human individuals. This table comes from immunoSEQ multiplex PCR, and its TCRdb copy is limited to in-frame clones, with some not included. The sample comprises approximately 500,000 clones, approximately 79% of which are singletons, and roughly an eighth rests with the top ten. The sample taken for sequencing was PBMCs. These receptors were obtained from a middle-aged woman in good health. Some clones in this sample may be carry-over from other donors' samples. Each CDR3 is given with its conserved first and last residue. A D gene is named only where the DNA matches it firmly. Clone size is given for some rows only: seen once, a few or many times, or a class if the clone is expanded.

clone size	D gene	J gene	V gene	CDR3 DNA	CDR3 protein
.	TRBD1	TRBJ2-7	TRBV15	TGTGCCACCAGCAGATCCGGACAGGGGGACTACGAGCAGTACTTC	CATSRSGQGDYEQYF
few	.	TRBJ1-1	TRBV11-2	TGTGCCAGCAGCTTAGACAAAACTATTGGGTTTAAAGCTTTCTTT	CASSLDKTIGFKAFF
.	.	TRBJ2-3	TRBV15	TGTGCCACCAGCAGAGGTCGAGGACAGGGAGGGACAGATACGCAGTATTTT	CATSRGRGQGGTDTQYF
.	TRBD2	TRBJ2-1	TRBV15	TGTGCCACCAGCACGGGACTAGAGGGTGAGCAGTTCTTC	CATSTGLEGEQFF
.	.	TRBJ1-4	TRBV27	TGTGCCAGCAGTTTAAGTAGGACCTTTAATGAAAAACTGTTTTTT	CASSLSRTFNEKLFF
.	TRBD1	TRBJ1-2	TRBV2	TGTGCCAGCAGTCGTACTCAGGGGGCACAGGGCTACACCTTC	CASSRTQGAQGYTF
few	TRBD1	TRBJ1-4	TRBV7-9	TGTGCCAGCAGCTGGAACGGGACAGAGTTTTTT	CASSWNGTEFF
.	TRBD2	TRBJ2-1	TRBV4-1	TGCGCCAGCAGCCAAGAAGTTGAGCGGGAGTCCAACAATGAGCAGTTCTTC	CASSQEVERESNNEQFF
.	TRBD2	TRBJ2-7	TRBV7-2	TGTGCCAGCAGCTTAGCCGCGGGGGGCGGCGACGAGCAGTACTTC	CASSLAAGGGDEQYF
.	TRBD1	TRBJ2-2	TRBV7-9	TGTGCCAGCAGCTTAGCCCTGGGACAGGGGGCACACACCGGGGAGCTGTTTTTT	CASSLALGQGAHTGELFF
.	TRBD1	TRBJ2-7	TRBV5-5	TGTGCCAGCAGCTGGACAGGGGACGAGCAGTACTTC	CASSWTGDEQYF
.	.	TRBJ2-3	TRBV7-9	TGTGCCAGCAGCCCCAGCGGGGATACGCAGTATTTT	CASSPSGDTQYF
.	TRBD1	TRBJ1-1	TRBV11-2	TGTGCCAGCAGCCCCGGGACAGGGGCACCGGCGAACACTGAAGCTTTCTTT	CASSPGTGAPANTEAFF
.	.	TRBJ2-7	TRBV5-5	TGTGCCAGCAGCTTGGCAGGGGCCCTCTCCTACGAGCAGTACTTC	CASSLAGALSYEQYF
once	.	TRBJ2-7	TRBV28	TGTGCCAGCAGGGGGGTAGGGTACGAGCAGTACTTC	CASRGVGYEQYF
.	.	TRBJ2-2	TRBV7-9	TGTGCCAGCAGCTCTCCCCGGTCAGGGCGTGCGAACACCGGGGAGCTGTTTTTT	CASSSPRSGRANTGELFF
.	TRBD1	TRBJ2-7	TRBV29-1	TGCAGCGTTCGGACAGGGGGAAAATCCTACGAGCAGTACTTC	CSVRTGGKSYEQYF
.	.	TRBJ2-7	TRBV10-3	TGTGCCATCAGTGAGCCAGGACAGCATGGGTCCTACGAGCAGTACTTC	CAISEPGQHGSYEQYF
.	.	TRBJ2-3	TRBV5-6	TGTGCCAGCAGCGGCGGGACAGACACAGATACGCAGTATTTT	CASSGGTDTDTQYF
.	.	TRBJ1-4	TRBV28	TGTGCCAGCAGTAAAAGGTCCCTAATCCGTGAAAAACTGTTTTTT	CASSKRSLIREKLFF
few	TRBD1	TRBJ1-1	TRBV19	TGTGCCAGTAGTACCACAGGGGGCACTGAAGCTTTCTTT	CASSTTGGTEAFF
.	TRBD2	TRBJ2-7	TRBV5-4	TGTGCCAGCAGCCAGATGGGACTAGCGGGAATTTACGAGCAGTACTTC	CASSQMGLAGIYEQYF
.	.	TRBJ2-7	TRBV27	TGTGCCAGCAGTTTAATTCTCCGGGGGCGGGAGCAGCTTGAGCAGTACTTC	CASSLILRGREQLEQYF
.	.	TRBJ2-2	TRBV18	TGTGCCAGCTCACCATCAACAGCCGCGAACACCGGGGAGCTGTTTTTT	CASSPSTAANTGELFF
.	TRBD1	TRBJ2-5	TRBV5-6	TGTGCCAGCAGCCCCCTGGCCCTCAGACAGGGGGAGACCCAGTACTTC	CASSPLALRQGETQYF
few	.	TRBJ1-5	TRBV4-1	TGCGCCAGCAGCCAAGAGCGGGATCAGCCCCAGCATTTT	CASSQERDQPQHF
.	.	TRBJ2-1	TRBV15	TGTGCCACCAGACAGGGACCTAACAATGAGCAGTTCTTC	CATRQGPNNEQFF
many	.	TRBJ1-5	TRBV16	TGTGCCAGCAGCCGGGCAGGCACGAGCAATCAGCCCCAGCATTTT	CASSRAGTSNQPQHF
.	.	TRBJ2-6	TRBV30	TGTGCCGTCGAAGCAGGGGCCAACGTCCTGACTTTC	CAVEAGANVLTF
.	.	TRBJ2-3	TRBV21-1	TGTGCCAGCAGCAAAGGTATGTGGCTGGGTACGCAGTATTTT	CASSKGMWLGTQYF
.	.	TRBJ2-7	TRBV2	TGTGCCAGCAGCCCTACACCTTACTACGAGCAGTACTTC	CASSPTPYYEQYF
.	TRBD1	TRBJ2-5	TRBV9	TGTGCCAGCAGCGCTACAGGGGCCCTCCAAGAGACCCAGTACTTC	CASSATGALQETQYF
.	TRBD2	TRBJ2-1	TRBV29-1	TGCAGCGCCCCGACTAGCGGGAGGGATGAGCAGTTCTTC	CSAPTSGRDEQFF
.	.	TRBJ2-5	TRBV12-2	TGTGCAAGTCGCTTATTACAGCAAAAGGGGCAAGAGACCCAGTACTTC	CASRLLQQKGQETQYF
.	.	TRBJ2-2	TRBV18	TGTGCCAGCTCACCAGTGGACAGCTCCGGGGAGCTGTTTTTT	CASSPVDSSGELFF
many	TRBD2	TRBJ2-2	TRBV30	TGTGCCTGGAAGGAAGTCGGGGGGGAAACCGGGGAGCTGTTTTTT	CAWKEVGGETGELFF
.	TRBD2	TRBJ2-1	TRBV4-2	TGTGCCAGCAGCGGGACTAGCGGAAACAATGAGCAGTTCTTC	CASSGTSGNNEQFF
once	.	TRBJ2-7	TRBV15	TGTGCCACCAGCACCGGCGGGAATACCTACGAGCAGTACTTC	CATSTGGNTYEQYF
.	.	TRBJ2-6	TRBV18	TGTGCCAGCTCACCACGCGGGACCGATTTCTCTGGGGCCAACGTCCTGACTTTC	CASSPRGTDFSGANVLTF
.	.	TRBJ2-1	TRBV25-1	TGTGCCAGCGGCCATGGGATGCATACGTACAATGAGCAGTTCTTC	CASGHGMHTYNEQFF
.	TRBD2	TRBJ2-7	TRBV28	TGTGCCAGCAGCCACACTAGCGGAGGGGCCTACGAGCAGTACTTC	CASSHTSGGAYEQYF
.	TRBD1	TRBJ2-1	TRBV6-1	TGTGCCAGCAGGGGACAGGGACCCTACAATGAGCAGTTCTTC	CASRGQGPYNEQFF
.	.	TRBJ2-7	TRBV10-1	TGCGCCAGCAGTGAGTTGCCAGGGGAGAGCTCCTACGAGCAGTACTTC	CASSELPGESSYEQYF
.	.	TRBJ2-2	TRBV7-2	TGTGCCAGCAGCTTAGGGAGGTCCAGAACCCGAACCGGGGAGCTGTTTTTT	CASSLGRSRTRTGELFF
.	.	TRBJ2-7	TRBV11-2	TGTGCCAGCAGCTTAGATCGGGGGGCCTTCGAGCAGTACTTC	CASSLDRGAFEQYF